This T cell receptor beta chain stems from a study of OX40 agonist ivuxolimab in advanced cancers. Study overall: A history of anti-PD-1, anti-PD-L1 or anti-CTLA-4 therapy was acceptable, and approximately 41% had some.

Remarks on this clone: The antigen is unknown.

CDR3 length: 12 amino acids. Germline V gives CDR1 SGHTA, CDR2 FQGTGA. The V and J ends lost 4 bases and 3 bases respectively, with 5 bases between them. Study-level results: No determination was made of the antigen specificity of the expanded peripheral T cells. Compared with CD4+, CD8+ T cells on average had more expanded clones.

Only in-frame clones appear in the TCRdb table, and some are missing; sequencing was by immunoSEQ multiplex PCR. Here the sample spans roughly 89,000 clones, about 80% being singletons. The rearrangement joins TRBV7-3 to TRBJ2-3; D not resolved. The sequences come from CD4+ or CD8+ T cells sorted from blood, collected in a trial of the OX40 agonist ivuxolimab. This clonotype was obtained from an adult with an advanced solid tumor such as melanoma, head and neck, liver or kidney cancer. In DNA form, the CDR3 reads TGTGCCAGCAGCTCCAGGACAGATACGCAGTATTTT. Translation gives CASSSRTDTQYF.